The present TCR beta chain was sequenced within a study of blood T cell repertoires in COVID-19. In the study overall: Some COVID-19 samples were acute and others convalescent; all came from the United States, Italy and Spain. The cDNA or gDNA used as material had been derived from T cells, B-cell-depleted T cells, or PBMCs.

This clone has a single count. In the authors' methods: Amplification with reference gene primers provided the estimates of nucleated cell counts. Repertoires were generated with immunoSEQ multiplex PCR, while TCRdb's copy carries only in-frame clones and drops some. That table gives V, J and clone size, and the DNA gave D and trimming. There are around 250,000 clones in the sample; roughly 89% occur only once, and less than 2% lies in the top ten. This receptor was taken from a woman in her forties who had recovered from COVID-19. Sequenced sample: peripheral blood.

The DNA of the CDR3 is TGTGCCAGCAGCCCCGCAGGGGCGGGGGGCGACAATGAGCAGTTCTTC. Its protein product is CASSPAGAGGDNEQFF. The chain employs TRBV3-1 (or the pseudogene TRBV3-2) and TRBJ2-1; 8 bases are a match to TRBD2. The trim removed 4 bases at V and 5 bases at J, leaving 10 bases unmatched. This CDR3 has 16 amino acids. The germline V gene has CDR1 LGHDT and CDR2 YNNKEL (reference sequence).